The source of this T cell receptor (beta chain) is a study of response to subunit inactivated influenza vaccine. One entry per CDR3 protein results from TCRdb running MiXCR on the RT-PCR reads. The sample has around 600,000 distinct CDR3 sequences, approximately 10% seen once. The CDR3 is 14 residues long. V lost 3 bases and J 6 bases, leaving 13 bases between the germline ends. CDR1 is LNHDA and CDR2 is SQIVND in the germline V gene (reference sequence). The same sample was also used in a study of T cells expressing NK-cell markers. This second study says: Production of TCR beta cDNA relied on 5'RACE template switching with UMIs. A handful of donors likewise had their CD3+CD56-NKG2C+ fraction led by these clonotypes.

The chain recombines TRBV19 with TRBJ2-3, with D perhaps TRBD2 (6 bases). Sequences were derived from PBMCs from blood, sampled on the day of vaccination. This sequence was found in a man aged 45 to 65 who received an inactivated influenza vaccine. DNA for the CDR3: TGTGCCAGTAGTATGGGGGGATCCGCCGATACGCAGTATTTT. It encodes CASSMGGSADTQYF.